The rows below give T cell receptor beta chains drawn from one sample of a study of type 1 regulatory T cells. TCRdb independently ran MiXCR on the reads; one entry per CDR3 protein. Among around 88,000 distinct CDR3 sequences listed, roughly 31% were seen once. What was sequenced was CD4+ T cells, either the whole sample or a sorted fraction (not recorded which). These receptors came from a human donor in good health. CDR3s include the opening cysteine and the closing phenylalanine or tryptophan. Each record gives: J gene, D gene, clone size, V gene, CDR3 protein, CDR3 DNA. The D gene is left open where the match is weak. Not all rows give a size; the values are once, few, many and, for expanded clones, a class.

TRBJ2-1,.,.,TRBV20-1,CSARALKSGSYNEQFF,TGCAGTGCTAGAGCCCTAAAGTCGGGGTCTTACAATGAGCAGTTCTTC
TRBJ2-5,.,.,TRBV18,CVSSSVSGAQETQYF,TGTGTCAGCTCATCAGTTTCGGGAGCTCAAGAGACCCAGTACTTC
TRBJ1-1,TRBD1,.,TRBV7-2,CASSSQGFEAFF,TGTGCCAGCAGTTCACAGGGGTTTGAAGCTTTCTTT
TRBJ2-5,TRBD2,many,TRBV4-2,CASSQEGGQETQYF,TGTGCCAGCAGCCAGGAGGGAGGGCAAGAGACCCAGTACTTC
TRBJ2-7,.,few,TRBV13,CASSHRTAKDEQYF,TGTGCCAGCAGCCACCGGACAGCAAAGGACGAGCAGTACTTC
TRBJ2-2,.,.,TRBV4-2,CASSPTSGSGGGSCFF,.
TRBJ1-3,.,.,TRBV7-2,CASSRSAWSSGNTIYF,TGTGCCAGCAGCCGGTCTGCATGGAGCTCTGGAAACACCATATATTTT
TRBJ2-3,.,few,TRBV20-1,CSASIQGADTQYF,TGCAGTGCTAGTATCCAGGGCGCAGATACGCAGTATTTT
TRBJ2-2,TRBD1,.,TRBV5-1,CASSDDRGASGELFF,TGCGCCAGCAGCGATGACAGGGGCGCATCCGGGGAGCTGTTTTTT
TRBJ2-5,TRBD2,.,TRBV29-1,CSVEWSGRETQYF,TGCAGCGTTGAGTGGAGCGGGAGAGAGACCCAGTACTTC
TRBJ2-5,.,.,TRBV5-1,CASSFGPEQETQYF,TGCGCCAGCAGCTTTGGGCCAGAGCAAGAGACCCAGTACTTC
TRBJ1-1,.,many,TRBV5-5,CASSSGRNTEAFF,TGTGCCAGCAGCTCGGGACGGAACACTGAAGCTTTCTTT
TRBJ1-2,.,few,TRBV20-1,CSATGDPNYGYTF,TGCAGTGCTACAGGGGACCCAAACTATGGCTACACCTTC
TRBJ2-7,.,once,TRBV2,CASTIGRVFGEQYF,TGTGCCAGCACTATCGGGAGAGTATTCGGAGAGCAGTACTTC
TRBJ1-1,.,.,TRBV7-9,CASSLSWPLENTEAFF,TGTGCCAGCAGCTTATCGTGGCCACTGGAGAACACTGAAGCTTTCTTT
TRBJ2-2,.,.,TRBV5-1,CASSFGGKNTGELFF,TGCGCCAGCAGCTTCGGAGGGAAGAACACCGGGGAGCTGTTTTTT
TRBJ2-7,.,.,TRBV10-3,CAISEPTPGGRGLYEQYF,TGTGCCATCAGTGAGCCAACCCCAGGGGGGCGCGGACTCTACGAGCAGTACTTC
TRBJ2-7,TRBD1,.,TRBV28,CASRAGTGGTYEQYF,TGTGCCAGCAGGGCCGGGACAGGGGGCACCTACGAGCAGTACTTC
TRBJ2-3,.,.,TRBV7-2,CASVFGPSTDTQYF,TGTGCCAGCGTCTTTGGCCCTAGCACAGATACGCAGTATTTT
TRBJ2-4,TRBD2,.,TRBV7-2,CASSRTSGEAKNIQYF,TGTGCCAGCAGCAGAACTAGCGGTGAAGCCAAAAACATTCAGTACTTC
TRBJ2-6,.,.,TRBV9,CASSVQGSGANVLTF,TGTGCCAGCAGCGTACAGGGCTCTGGGGCCAACGTCCTGACTTTC
TRBJ2-3,.,.,TRBV7-9,CASALNTDTQYF,TGTGCCAGCGCACTTAACACAGATACGCAGTATTTT
TRBJ2-5,TRBD1,.,TRBV7-9,CASGYAGGPQETQYF,TGTGCCAGCGGATATGCAGGGGGCCCTCAAGAGACCCAGTACTTC
TRBJ1-5,.,few,TRBV20-1,CSARGQVNQPQHF,TGCAGTGCTAGGGGGCAGGTTAATCAGCCCCAGCATTTT
TRBJ2-5,.,.,TRBV24-1,CATSDPVPGQETQYF,TGTGCCACCAGTGATCCCGTTCCGGGACAAGAGACCCAGTACTTC
TRBJ2-3,TRBD1,once,TRBV28,CASSSYRGTIDTDTQYF,TGTGCCAGCAGTTCCTACAGGGGGACCATAGACACAGATACGCAGTATTTT
TRBJ1-4,.,few,TRBV6-5,CASSYGTERNEKLFF,TGTGCCAGCAGTTACGGGACGGAAAGAAATGAAAAACTGTTTTTT
TRBJ2-5,.,few,TRBV7-9,CASSLEVVVETQYF,TGTGCCAGCAGCCTCGAGGTGGTCGTGGAGACCCAGTACTTC
TRBJ1-5,TRBD1,.,TRBV20-1,CSARDRTGGGNQPQHF,TGCAGTGCTAGGGACCGAACAGGGGGCGGCAATCAGCCCCAGCATTTT
TRBJ2-3,TRBD2,.,TRBV6-5,CASSFGLAGVSDTQYF,TGTGCCAGCAGTTTCGGACTAGCGGGAGTATCAGATACGCAGTATTTT
TRBJ2-1,.,.,TRBV4-3,CASSQAPRTDNEQFF,TGCGCCAGCAGCCAAGCACCCAGGACAGACAATGAGCAGTTCTTC
TRBJ1-3,.,once,TRBV18,CASSPLPSGDISGNTIYF,TGTGCCAGCTCACCACTCCCGAGTGGGGATATCTCTGGAAACACCATATATTTT
TRBJ2-3,TRBD1,few,TRBV20-1,CSAMLRGLTDTQYF,TGCAGTGCTATGCTCAGGGGGCTAACAGATACGCAGTATTTT
TRBJ2-5,.,.,TRBV5-1,CASSDTSGGLQETQYF,TGCGCCAGCAGCGATACCTCAGGGGGACTCCAAGAGACCCAGTACTTC
TRBJ1-4,.,.,TRBV7-3,CASSIRGGEKLFF,TGTGCCAGCAGCATCAGGGGTGGTGAAAAACTGTTTTTT
TRBJ2-5,TRBD2,few,TRBV19,CASSEEREFGTQYF,TGTGCCAGTAGTGAAGAGCGGGAGTTCGGGACCCAGTACTTC
TRBJ2-3,TRBD2,.,TRBV14,CASSHGAWGSGRFTDTQYF,TGTGCCAGCAGCCACGGAGCTTGGGGCAGCGGGAGGTTCACAGATACGCAGTATTTT
TRBJ1-2,.,.,TRBV6-1,CASSGARGYTF,TGTGCCAGCAGTGGGGCGCGTGGCTACACCTTC
TRBJ1-2,.,.,TRBV29-1,CSVGSPGRTGYTF,TGCAGCGTTGGCTCACCGGGGAGGACTGGCTACACCTTC
TRBJ2-7,.,few,TRBV19,CASNGCGMRVRSYEQYF,TGTGCCAGTAACGGGTGCGGGATGAGGGTCCGTTCCTACGAGCAGTACTTC
TRBJ2-1,TRBD2,.,TRBV29-1,CSVPPTGGRATEQFF,TGCAGCGTCCCCCCCACCGGCGGGAGGGCCACTGAGCAGTTCTTC